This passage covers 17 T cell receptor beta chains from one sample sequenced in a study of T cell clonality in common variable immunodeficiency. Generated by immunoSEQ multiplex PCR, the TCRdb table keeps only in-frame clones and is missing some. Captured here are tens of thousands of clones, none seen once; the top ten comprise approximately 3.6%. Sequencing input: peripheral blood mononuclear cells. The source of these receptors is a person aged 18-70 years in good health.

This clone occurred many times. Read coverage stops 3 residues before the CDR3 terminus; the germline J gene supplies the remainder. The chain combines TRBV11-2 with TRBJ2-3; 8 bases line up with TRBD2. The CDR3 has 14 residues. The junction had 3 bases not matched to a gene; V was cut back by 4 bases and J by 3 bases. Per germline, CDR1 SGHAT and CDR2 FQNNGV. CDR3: CASSWREATDTQYF. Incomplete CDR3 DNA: TGTGCCAGCAGCTGGCGGGAGGCTACAGATACG.

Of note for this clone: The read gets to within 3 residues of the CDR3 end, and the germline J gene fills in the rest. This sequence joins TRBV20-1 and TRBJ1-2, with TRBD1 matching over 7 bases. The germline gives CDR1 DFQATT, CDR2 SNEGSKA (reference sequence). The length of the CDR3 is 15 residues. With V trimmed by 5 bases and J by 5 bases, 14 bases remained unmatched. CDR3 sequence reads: CSAPFYQGVEYGYTF. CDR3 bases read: TGCAGTGCTCCCTTCTATCAGGGGGTTGAATATGGC.

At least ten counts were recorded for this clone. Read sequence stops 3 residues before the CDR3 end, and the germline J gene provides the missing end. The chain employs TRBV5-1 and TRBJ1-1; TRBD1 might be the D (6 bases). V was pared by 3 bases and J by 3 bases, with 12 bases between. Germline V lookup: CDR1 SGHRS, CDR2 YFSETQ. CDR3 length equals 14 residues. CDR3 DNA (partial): TGCGCCAGCAGCTCCGGCGAGGGGGACACTGAA. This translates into CASSSGEGDTE. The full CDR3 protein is CASSSGEGDTEAFF.

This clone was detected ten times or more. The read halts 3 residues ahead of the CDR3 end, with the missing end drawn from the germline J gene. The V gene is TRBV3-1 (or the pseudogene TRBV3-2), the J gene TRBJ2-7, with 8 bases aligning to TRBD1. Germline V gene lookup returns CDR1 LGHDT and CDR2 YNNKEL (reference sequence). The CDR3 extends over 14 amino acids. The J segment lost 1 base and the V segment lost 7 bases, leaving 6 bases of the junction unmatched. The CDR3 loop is CASNQGAGSYEQYF. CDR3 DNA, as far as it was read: TGTGCCAGCAACCAGGGGGCAGGTTCCTACGAG.

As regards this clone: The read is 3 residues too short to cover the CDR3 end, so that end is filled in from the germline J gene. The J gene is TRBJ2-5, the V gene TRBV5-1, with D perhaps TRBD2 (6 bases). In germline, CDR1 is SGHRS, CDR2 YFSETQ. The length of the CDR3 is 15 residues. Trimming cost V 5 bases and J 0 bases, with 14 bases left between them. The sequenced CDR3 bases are TGCGCCAGCAGAGACGGGGCGGGGTACCAAGAGACC. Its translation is CASRDGAGYQET. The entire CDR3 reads CASRDGAGYQETQYF.

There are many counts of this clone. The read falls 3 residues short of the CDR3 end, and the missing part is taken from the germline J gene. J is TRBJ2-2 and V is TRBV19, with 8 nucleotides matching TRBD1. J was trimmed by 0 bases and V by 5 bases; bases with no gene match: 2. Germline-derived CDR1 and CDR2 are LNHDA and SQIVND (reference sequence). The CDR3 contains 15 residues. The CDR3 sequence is CASSLDRANTGELFF. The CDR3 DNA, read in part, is TGTGCCAGTAGTCTGGACAGGGCGAACACCGGGGAG.

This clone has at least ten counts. The CDR3 DNA, read in part, is TGCGCCAGCAGCTTGATCGCGACCGTCCTAGCGGGGGGGACCTACGAG. Protein sequence: CASSLIATVLAGGTYE. From start to end, the CDR3 is CASSLIATVLAGGTYEQYF. V is TRBV5-1 and J is TRBJ2-7; 12 nucleotides line up with TRBD2. The observed sequence ends 3 residues before the CDR3 terminus, with the missing tail filled in from the germline J gene. CDR3 length: 19 residues. The germline V gene has CDR1 SGHRS and CDR2 YFSETQ. The trim removed 1 base at V and 2 bases at J, leaving 13 bases unmatched.

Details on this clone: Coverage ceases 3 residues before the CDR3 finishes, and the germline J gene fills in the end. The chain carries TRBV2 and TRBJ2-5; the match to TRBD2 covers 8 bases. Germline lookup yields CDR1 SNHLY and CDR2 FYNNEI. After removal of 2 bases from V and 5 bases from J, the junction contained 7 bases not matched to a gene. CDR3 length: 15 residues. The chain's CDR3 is CASSETGGLGETQYF. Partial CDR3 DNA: TGTGCCAGCAGTGAAACGGGGGGGCTCGGGGAGACC.

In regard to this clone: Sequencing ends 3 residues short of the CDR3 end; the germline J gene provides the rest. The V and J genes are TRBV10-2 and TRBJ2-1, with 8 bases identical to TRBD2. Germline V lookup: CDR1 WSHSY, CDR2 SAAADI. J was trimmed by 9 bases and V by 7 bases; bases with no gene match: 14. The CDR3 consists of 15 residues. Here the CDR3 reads CASISGARKKAEQFF. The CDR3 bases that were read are TGCGCCAGCATTAGCGGGGCTCGAAAAAAGGCTGAG.

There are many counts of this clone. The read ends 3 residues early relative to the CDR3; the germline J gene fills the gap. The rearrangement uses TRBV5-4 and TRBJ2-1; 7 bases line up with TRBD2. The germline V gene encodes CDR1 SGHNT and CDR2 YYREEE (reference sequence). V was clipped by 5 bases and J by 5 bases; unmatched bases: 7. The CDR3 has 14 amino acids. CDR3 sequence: CASRRWREHNEQFF. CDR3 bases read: TGTGCCAGCAGGCGGTGGCGGGAGCACAATGAG.

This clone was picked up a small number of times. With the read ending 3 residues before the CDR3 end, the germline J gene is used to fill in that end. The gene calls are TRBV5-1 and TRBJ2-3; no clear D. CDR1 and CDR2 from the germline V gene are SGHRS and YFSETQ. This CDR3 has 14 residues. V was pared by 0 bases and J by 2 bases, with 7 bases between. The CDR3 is CASSLDSSTDTQYF. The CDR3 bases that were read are TGCGCCAGCAGCTTGGATTCTTCCACAGATACG.

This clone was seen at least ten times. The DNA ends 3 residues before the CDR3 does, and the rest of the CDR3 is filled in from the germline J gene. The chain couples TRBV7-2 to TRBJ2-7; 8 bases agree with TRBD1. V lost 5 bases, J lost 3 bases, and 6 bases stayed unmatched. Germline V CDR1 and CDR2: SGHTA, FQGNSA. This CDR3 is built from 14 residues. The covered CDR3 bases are TGTGCCAGCAGCGGACGGACAGGGCACTACGAG. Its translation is CASSGRTGHYE. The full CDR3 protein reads CASSGRTGHYEQYF.

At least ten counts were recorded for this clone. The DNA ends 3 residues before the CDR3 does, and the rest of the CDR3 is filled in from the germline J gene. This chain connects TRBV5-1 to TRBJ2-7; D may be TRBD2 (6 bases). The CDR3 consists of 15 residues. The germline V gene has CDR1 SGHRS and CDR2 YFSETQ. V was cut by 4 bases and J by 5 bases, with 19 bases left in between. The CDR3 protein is CASSLLGGILNEQYF. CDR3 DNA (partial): TGCGCCAGCAGCCTTCTGGGGGGAATATTGAACGAG.

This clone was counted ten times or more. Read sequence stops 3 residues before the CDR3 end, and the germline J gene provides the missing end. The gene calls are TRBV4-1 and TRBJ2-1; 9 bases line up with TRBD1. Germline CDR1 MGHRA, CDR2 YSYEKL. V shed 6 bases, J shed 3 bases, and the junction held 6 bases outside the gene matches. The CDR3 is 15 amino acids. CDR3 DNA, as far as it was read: TGCGCCAGCAGACCGCTGGGACAGGGCTACAATGAG. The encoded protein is CASRPLGQGYNE. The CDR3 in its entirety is CASRPLGQGYNEQFF.

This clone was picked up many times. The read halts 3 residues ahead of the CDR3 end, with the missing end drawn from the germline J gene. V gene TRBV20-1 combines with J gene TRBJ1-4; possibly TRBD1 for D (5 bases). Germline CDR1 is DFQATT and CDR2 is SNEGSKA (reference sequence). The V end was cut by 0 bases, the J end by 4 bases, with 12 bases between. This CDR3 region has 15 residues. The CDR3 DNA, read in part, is TGCAGTGCTAGAGATATAGGAGGGGTTAATGAAAAA. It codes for CSARDIGGVNEK. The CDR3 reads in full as CSARDIGGVNEKLFF.

The sequenced part of the CDR3 DNA is TGTGCCAGCAGCTCTGTTAGGGGGGGGGAATCC. It codes for CASSSVRGGES. In full, the CDR3 reads CASSSVRGGESLHF. The V and J genes are TRBV7-6 and TRBJ1-6; possibly TRBD1 for D (6 bases). The CDR3 goes on 3 residues after the read ends, and that part is filled in from the germline J gene. Germline V CDR1 and CDR2: SGHVS, FNYEAQ. The CDR3 has 14 amino acids.

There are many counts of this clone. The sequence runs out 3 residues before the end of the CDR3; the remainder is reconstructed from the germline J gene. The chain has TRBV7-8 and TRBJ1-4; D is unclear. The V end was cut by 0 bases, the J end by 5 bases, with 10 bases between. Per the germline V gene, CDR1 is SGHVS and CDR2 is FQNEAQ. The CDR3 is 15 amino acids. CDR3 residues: CASSLATGRNEKLFF. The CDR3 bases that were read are TGTGCCAGCAGCTTAGCTACGGGGAGAAATGAAAAA.